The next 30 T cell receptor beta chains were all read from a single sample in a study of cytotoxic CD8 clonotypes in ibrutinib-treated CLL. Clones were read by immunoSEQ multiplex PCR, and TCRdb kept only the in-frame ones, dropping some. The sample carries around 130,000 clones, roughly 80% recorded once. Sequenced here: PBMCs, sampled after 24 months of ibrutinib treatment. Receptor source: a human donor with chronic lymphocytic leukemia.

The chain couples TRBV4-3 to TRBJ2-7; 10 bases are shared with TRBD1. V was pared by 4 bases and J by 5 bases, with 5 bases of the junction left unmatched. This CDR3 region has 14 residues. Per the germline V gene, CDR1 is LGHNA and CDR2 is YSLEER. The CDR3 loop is CASSRDRGLDEQYF. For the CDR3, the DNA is TGCGCCAGCAGCCGAGACAGGGGGCTGGACGAGCAGTACTTC.

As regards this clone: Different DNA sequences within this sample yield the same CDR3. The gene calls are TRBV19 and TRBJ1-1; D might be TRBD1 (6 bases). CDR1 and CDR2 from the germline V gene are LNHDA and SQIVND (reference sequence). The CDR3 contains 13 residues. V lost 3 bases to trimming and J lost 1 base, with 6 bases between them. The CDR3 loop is CASSIRGNTEAFF. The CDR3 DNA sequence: TGTGCCAGTAGTATCAGGGGGAACACTGAAGCTTTCTTT.

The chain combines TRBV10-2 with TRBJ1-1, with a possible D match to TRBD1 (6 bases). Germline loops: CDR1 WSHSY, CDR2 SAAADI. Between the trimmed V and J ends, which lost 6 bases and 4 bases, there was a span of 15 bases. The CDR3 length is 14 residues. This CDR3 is CASRQGGGVTEAFF. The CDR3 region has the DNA TGCGCCAGCAGACAGGGAGGTGGGGTCACTGAAGCTTTCTTT.

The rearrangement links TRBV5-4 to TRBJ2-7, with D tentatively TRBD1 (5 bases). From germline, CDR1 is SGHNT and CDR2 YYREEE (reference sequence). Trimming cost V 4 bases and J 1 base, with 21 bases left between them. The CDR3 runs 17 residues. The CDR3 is CASSRFEGAQESYEQYF. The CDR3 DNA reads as TGTGCCAGCAGCCGCTTTGAAGGGGCACAGGAATCCTACGAGCAGTACTTC.

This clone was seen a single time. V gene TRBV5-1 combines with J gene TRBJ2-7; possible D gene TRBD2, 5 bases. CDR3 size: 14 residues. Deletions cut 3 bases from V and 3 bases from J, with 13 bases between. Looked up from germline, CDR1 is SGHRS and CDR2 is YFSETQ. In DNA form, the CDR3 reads TGCGCCAGCAGCTGGAGCGGTCAAGGCTACGAGCAGTACTTC. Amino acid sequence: CASSWSGQGYEQYF.

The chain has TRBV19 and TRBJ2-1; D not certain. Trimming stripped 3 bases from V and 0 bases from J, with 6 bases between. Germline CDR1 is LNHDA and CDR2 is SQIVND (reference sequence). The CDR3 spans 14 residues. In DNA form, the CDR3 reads TGTGCCAGTAGTATCCAAGGCTCCTACAATGAGCAGTTCTTC. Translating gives CASSIQGSYNEQFF. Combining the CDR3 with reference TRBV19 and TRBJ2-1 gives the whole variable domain DGGITQSPKYLFRKEGQNVTLSCEQNLNHDAMYWYRQDPGQGLRLIYYSQIVNDFQKGDIAEGYSVSREKKESFPLTVTSAQKNPTAFYLCASSIQGSYNEQFFGPGTRLTVL.

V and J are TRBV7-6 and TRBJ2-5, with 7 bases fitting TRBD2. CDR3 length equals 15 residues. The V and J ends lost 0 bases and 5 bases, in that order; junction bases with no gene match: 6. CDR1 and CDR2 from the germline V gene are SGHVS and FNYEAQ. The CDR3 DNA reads TGTGCCAGCAGCTTAGCGCTAGTTAGCGGGGAGACCCAGTACTTC. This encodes CASSLALVSGETQYF.

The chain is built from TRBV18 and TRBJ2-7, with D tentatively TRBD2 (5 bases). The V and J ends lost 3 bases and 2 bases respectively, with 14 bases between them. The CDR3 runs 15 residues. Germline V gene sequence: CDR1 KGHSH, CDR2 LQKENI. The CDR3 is CASSPGAWGTYEQYF. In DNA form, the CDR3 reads TGTGCCAGCTCACCGGGAGCTTGGGGTACCTACGAGCAGTACTTC. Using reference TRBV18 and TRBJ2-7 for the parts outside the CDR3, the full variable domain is NAGVMQNPRHLVRRRGQEARLRCSPMKGHSHVYWYRQLPEEGLKFMVYLQKENIIDESGMPKERFSAEFPKEGPSILRIQQVVRGDSAAYFCASSPGAWGTYEQYFGPGTRLTVT.

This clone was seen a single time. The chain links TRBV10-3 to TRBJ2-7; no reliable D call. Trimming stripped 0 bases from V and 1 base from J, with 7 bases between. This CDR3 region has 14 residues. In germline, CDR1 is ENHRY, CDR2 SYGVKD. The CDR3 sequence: CAISESGQSYEQYF. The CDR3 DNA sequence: TGTGCCATCAGTGAGTCTGGGCAGTCCTACGAGCAGTACTTC.

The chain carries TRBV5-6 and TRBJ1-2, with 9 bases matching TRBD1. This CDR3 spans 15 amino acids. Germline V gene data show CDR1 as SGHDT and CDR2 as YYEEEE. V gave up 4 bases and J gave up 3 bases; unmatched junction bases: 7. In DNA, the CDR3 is TGTGCCAGCAGCCAGACAGGGGGGGATCACTATGGCTACACCTTC. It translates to CASSQTGGDHYGYTF.

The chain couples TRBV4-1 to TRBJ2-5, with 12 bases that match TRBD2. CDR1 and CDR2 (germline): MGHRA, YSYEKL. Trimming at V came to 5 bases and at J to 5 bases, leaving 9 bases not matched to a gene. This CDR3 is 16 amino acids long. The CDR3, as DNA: TGCGCCAGCAGCGAGGCCGGACTAGCGGGGTCGGAGACCCAGTACTTC. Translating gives CASSEAGLAGSETQYF.

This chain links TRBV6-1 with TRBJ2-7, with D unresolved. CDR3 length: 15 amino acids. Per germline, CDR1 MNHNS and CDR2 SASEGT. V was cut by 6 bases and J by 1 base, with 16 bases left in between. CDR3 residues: CASSLGQAASYEQYF. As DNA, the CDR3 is TGTGCCAGCAGCCTGGGTCAGGCGGCTTCCTACGAGCAGTACTTC.

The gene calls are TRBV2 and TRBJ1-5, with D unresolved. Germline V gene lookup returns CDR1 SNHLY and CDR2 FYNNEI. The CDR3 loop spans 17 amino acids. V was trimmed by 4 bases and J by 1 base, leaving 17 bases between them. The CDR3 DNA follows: TGTGCCAGCAGTGTCGGGCCACAAGGAAGGAGCAATCAGCCCCAGCATTTT. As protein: CASSVGPQGRSNQPQHF.

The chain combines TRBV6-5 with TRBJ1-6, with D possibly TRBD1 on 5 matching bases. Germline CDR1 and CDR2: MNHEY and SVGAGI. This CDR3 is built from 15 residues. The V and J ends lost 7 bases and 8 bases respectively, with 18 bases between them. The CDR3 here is CASTIYTDKYSPLHF. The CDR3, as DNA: TGTGCCAGCACCATCTATACGGACAAGTATTCACCCCTCCACTTT.

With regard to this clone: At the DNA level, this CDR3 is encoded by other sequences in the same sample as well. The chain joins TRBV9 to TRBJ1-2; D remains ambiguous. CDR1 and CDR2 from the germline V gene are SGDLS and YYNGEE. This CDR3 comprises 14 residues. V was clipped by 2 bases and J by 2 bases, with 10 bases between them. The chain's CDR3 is CASSVGGINYGYTF. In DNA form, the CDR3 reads TGTGCCAGCAGCGTTGGAGGGATCAACTATGGCTACACCTTC.

In DNA form, the CDR3 reads TGTGCCAGCATGGAGACAGGGCAGGACACTGAAGCTTTCTTT. This encodes CASMETGQDTEAFF. V and J are TRBV6-6 and TRBJ1-1; 7 bases align to TRBD1. Germline CDR1 MNHNY, CDR2 SVGAGI (reference sequence). CDR3 length equals 14 residues. J lost 3 bases, V lost 7 bases, and 8 bases had no gene match.

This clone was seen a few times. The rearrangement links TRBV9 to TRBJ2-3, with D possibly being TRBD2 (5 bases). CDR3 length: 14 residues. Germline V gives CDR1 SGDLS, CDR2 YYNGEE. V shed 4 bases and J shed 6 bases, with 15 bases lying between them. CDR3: CASSRRELVDTQYF. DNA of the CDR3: TGTGCCAGCAGCAGAAGGGAGCTAGTGGATACGCAGTATTTT.

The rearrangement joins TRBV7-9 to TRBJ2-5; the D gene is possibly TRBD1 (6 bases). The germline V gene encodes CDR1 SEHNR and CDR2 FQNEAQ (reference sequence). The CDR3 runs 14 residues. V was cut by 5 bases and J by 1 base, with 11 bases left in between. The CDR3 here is CASSPGTTQETQYF. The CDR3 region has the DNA TGTGCCAGCAGCCCGGGGACAACCCAAGAGACCCAGTACTTC. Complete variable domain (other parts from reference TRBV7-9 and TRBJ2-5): DTGVSQNPRHKITKRGQNVTFRCDPISEHNRLYWYRQTLGQGPEFLTYFQNEAQLEKSRLLSDRFSAERPKGSFSTLEIQRTEQGDSAMYLCASSPGTTQETQYFGPGTRLLVL.

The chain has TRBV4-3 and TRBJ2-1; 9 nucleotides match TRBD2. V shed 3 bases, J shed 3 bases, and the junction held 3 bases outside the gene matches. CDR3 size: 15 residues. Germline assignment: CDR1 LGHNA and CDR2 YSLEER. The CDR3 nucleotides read TGCGCCAGCAGCCAGGGACTAGCAGACTACAATGAGCAGTTCTTC. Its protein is CASSQGLADYNEQFF.

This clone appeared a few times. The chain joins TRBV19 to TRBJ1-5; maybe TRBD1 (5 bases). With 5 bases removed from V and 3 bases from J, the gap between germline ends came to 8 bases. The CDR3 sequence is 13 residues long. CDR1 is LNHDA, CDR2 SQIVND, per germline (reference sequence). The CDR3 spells CASSPTDNQPQHF. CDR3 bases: TGTGCCAGTAGTCCGACAGACAATCAGCCCCAGCATTTT.

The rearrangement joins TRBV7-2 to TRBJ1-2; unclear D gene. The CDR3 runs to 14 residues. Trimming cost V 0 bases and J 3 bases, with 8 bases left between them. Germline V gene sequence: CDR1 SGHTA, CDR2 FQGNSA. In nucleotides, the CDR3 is TGTGCCAGCAGCTTAGCGGTGGGAGACTATGGCTACACCTTC. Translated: CASSLAVGDYGYTF.

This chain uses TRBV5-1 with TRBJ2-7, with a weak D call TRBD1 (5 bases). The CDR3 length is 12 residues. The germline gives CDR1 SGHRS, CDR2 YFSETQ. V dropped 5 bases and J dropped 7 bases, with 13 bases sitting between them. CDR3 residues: CASRLRVGEQYF. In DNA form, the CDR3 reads TGCGCCAGCAGGCTCAGGGTTGGAGAGCAGTACTTC.

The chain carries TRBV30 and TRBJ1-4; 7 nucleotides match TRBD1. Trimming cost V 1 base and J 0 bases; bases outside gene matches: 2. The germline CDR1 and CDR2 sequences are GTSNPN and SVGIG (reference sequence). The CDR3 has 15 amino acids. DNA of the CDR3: TGTGCCTGGAGTGGACAGGGTGCAACTAATGAAAAACTGTTTTTT. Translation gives CAWSGQGATNEKLFF.

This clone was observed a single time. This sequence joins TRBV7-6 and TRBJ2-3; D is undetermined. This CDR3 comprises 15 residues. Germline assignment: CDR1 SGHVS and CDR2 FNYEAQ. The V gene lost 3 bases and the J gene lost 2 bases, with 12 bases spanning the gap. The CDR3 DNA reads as TGTGCCAGCAGCTTTCCCGGCACACCCACAGATACGCAGTATTTT. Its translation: CASSFPGTPTDTQYF.

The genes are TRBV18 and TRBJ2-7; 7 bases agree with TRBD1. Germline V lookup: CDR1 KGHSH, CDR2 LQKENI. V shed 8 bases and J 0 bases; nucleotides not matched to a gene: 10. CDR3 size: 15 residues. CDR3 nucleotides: TGTGCCAGCCGACCGGGACAGCCTAGCTCCTACGAGCAGTACTTC. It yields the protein CASRPGQPSSYEQYF.

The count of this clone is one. The CDR3 sequence is CAWKRAHEQYF. The DNA for the CDR3 is TGTGCCTGGAAGAGAGCTCACGAGCAGTACTTC. This chain joins TRBV30 and TRBJ2-7; D unresolved. The germline V gene has CDR1 GTSNPN and CDR2 SVGIG (reference sequence). Trimming removed 4 bases at V and 5 bases at J, with 9 bases between. The CDR3 has 11 residues.

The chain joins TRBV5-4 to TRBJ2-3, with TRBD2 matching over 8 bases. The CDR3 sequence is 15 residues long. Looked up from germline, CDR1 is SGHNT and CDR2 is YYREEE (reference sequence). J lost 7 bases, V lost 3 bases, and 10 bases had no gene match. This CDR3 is CASSWGLTSANTQYF. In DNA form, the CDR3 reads TGTGCCAGCAGCTGGGGACTGACTAGCGCTAATACGCAGTATTTT. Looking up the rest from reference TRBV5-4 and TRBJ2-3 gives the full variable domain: ETGVTQSPTHLIKTRGQQVTLRCSSQSGHNTVSWYQQALGQGPQFIFQYYREEENGRGNFPPRFSGLQFPNYSSELNVNALELDDSALYLCASSWGLTSANTQYFGPGTRLTVL.

DNA for the CDR3: TGTGCCAGCAGTGTTCGGTCTGGGTTGGGGGGGGCGAGCTCCTACAATGAGCAGTTCTTC. This translates into CASSVRSGLGGASSYNEQFF. The V and J genes are TRBV6-1 and TRBJ2-1, with D possibly matching TRBD2 (7 bases). V dropped 4 bases and J dropped 0 bases, with 25 bases sitting between them. The CDR3 runs to 20 residues. Germline V gives CDR1 MNHNS, CDR2 SASEGT.

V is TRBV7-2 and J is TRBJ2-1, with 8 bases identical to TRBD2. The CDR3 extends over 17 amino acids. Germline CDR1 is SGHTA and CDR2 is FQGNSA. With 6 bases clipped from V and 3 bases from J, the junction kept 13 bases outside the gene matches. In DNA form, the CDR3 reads TGTGCCAGCAGTCAAGCGGTGGGCGGGGGGAACTACAATGAGCAGTTCTTC. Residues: CASSQAVGGGNYNEQFF.

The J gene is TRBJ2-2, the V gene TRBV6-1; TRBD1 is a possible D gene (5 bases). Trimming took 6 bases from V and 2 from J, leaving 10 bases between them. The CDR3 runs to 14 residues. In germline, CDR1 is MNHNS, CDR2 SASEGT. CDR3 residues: CASRATVNTGELFF. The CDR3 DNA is TGTGCCAGCAGAGCGACAGTCAACACCGGGGAGCTGTTTTTT.